What follows are 13 T cell receptor beta chains derived from one specimen sequenced in a study of Ad26.COV2.S vaccination and SARS-CoV-2 variants. The treatment here: 19 received Ad26.COV2.S at low or high dose, single or two shots; several received placebo; per-sample allocation not given. Sampling took place 63 days after the first vaccine or placebo injection. Produced via immunoSEQ multiplex PCR; TCRdb's table is partial and in-frame only. The sample has some 400,000 clones; about 88% are singletons. The sequences come from peripheral blood, collected in a trial of Ad26.COV2.S vaccine versus placebo. The receptors originated from a person aged 18-65 years who received the Ad26.COV2.S COVID-19 vaccine or a placebo.

The chain uses TRBV29-1 and TRBJ2-1; D remains unclear. In germline, CDR1 is SQVTM, CDR2 ANQGSEA. The CDR3 extends over 15 amino acids. V lost 7 bases, J lost 0 bases, and 16 bases lay in between. The CDR3 bases are TGCAGCGGCACACGAGGTAGTGGCTCCTACAATGAGCAGTTCTTC. Its protein is CSGTRGSGSYNEQFF.

The rearrangement links TRBV4-1 to TRBJ2-7; 8 nucleotides align to TRBD2. The length of the CDR3 is 15 residues. Per germline, CDR1 MGHRA and CDR2 YSYEKL. The J segment lost 0 bases and the V segment lost 3 bases, leaving 4 bases of the junction unmatched. In DNA, the CDR3 is TGCGCCAGCAGCCACCCCGGGACTAGCTCCTACGAGCAGTACTTC. Protein product: CASSHPGTSSYEQYF.

The genes are TRBV30 and TRBJ2-1; TRBD2 is a possible D gene (6 bases). V was clipped by 2 bases and J by 1 base, with 15 bases between them. CDR1 GTSNPN and CDR2 SVGIG come from the germline V gene (reference sequence). The CDR3 totals 16 residues. The CDR3 loop reads CAWSPLGSGSYNEQFF. Written as DNA, the CDR3 is TGTGCCTGGAGTCCCCTCGGTAGCGGATCCTACAATGAGCAGTTCTTC.

V usage is TRBV15 and J usage is TRBJ2-3; TRBD1 might be the D (5 bases). CDR1 and CDR2 from the germline V gene are LNHNV and YYDKDF (reference sequence). V lost 4 bases and J lost 0, with 8 bases in between. This CDR3 is built from 14 residues. The CDR3 DNA reads as TGTGCCACCAGCATGGACATTAGCACAGATACGCAGTATTTT. Translation gives CATSMDISTDTQYF.

V is TRBV5-1 and J is TRBJ2-1; D call uncertain. Germline-derived CDR1 and CDR2 are SGHRS and YFSETQ. V lost 0 bases and J lost 10, with 8 bases in between. The CDR3 loop spans 12 amino acids. In DNA form, the CDR3 reads TGCGCCAGCAGCTTGGACAGTCGGGAGCAGTTCTTC. It codes for CASSLDSREQFF.

The chain is built from TRBV11-2 and TRBJ2-1; D possibly corresponds to TRBD2 (6 bases). Germline V gene lookup returns CDR1 SGHAT and CDR2 FQNNGV. Trimming left V 4 bases short and J 3 bases short, with 16 bases between. The CDR3 sequence is 16 residues long. CDR3 residues: CASSSPRDSYYNEQFF. Written as DNA, the CDR3 is TGTGCCAGCAGCTCTCCCCGGGACTCGTACTACAATGAGCAGTTCTTC.

V gene TRBV3-1 (or the pseudogene TRBV3-2) combines with J gene TRBJ1-1; weak D call: TRBD1 (5 bases). Germline V gene sequence: CDR1 LGHDT, CDR2 YNNKEL (reference sequence). V shed 3 bases and J shed 6 bases, with 11 bases lying between them. The CDR3 consists of 13 residues. The CDR3 bases are TGTGCCAGCAGCCAGGGGGGTTGGGCTGAAGCTTTCTTT. It specifies CASSQGGWAEAFF.

The chain uses TRBV5-1 and TRBJ2-1, with D perhaps TRBD1 or TRBD2 (5 bases each). The V and J ends lost 0 bases and 8 bases respectively, with 15 bases between them. This CDR3 region has 15 residues. In germline, CDR1 is SGHRS, CDR2 YFSETQ. The CDR3 loop reads CASSLERLGVHEQFF. Written as DNA, the CDR3 is TGCGCCAGCAGCTTGGAACGGTTGGGGGTCCATGAGCAGTTCTTC. The variable domain in full, completed from reference TRBV5-1 and TRBJ2-1, reads KAGVTQTPRYLIKTRGQQVTLSCSPISGHRSVSWYQQTPGQGLQFLFEYFSETQRNKGNFPGRFSGRQFSNSRSEMNVSTLELGDSALYLCASSLERLGVHEQFFGPGTRLTVL.

The genes are TRBV28 and TRBJ2-7, with D perhaps matching TRBD2 (5 bases). The germline CDR1 and CDR2 sequences are MDHEN and SYDVKM. The CDR3 has 14 residues. V was trimmed by 5 bases and J by 2 bases, leaving 13 bases between them. CDR3 sequence: CASSMGGGTYEQYF. The CDR3 DNA follows: TGTGCCAGCAGTATGGGTGGAGGTACCTACGAGCAGTACTTC.

The chain has TRBV4-1 and TRBJ1-2, with 9 bases that match TRBD1. V dropped 1 base and J dropped 1; count of bases not matched to a gene: 4. Germline-derived CDR1 and CDR2 are MGHRA and YSYEKL. This CDR3 region has 16 residues. For the CDR3, the DNA is TGCGCCAGCAGCCAAGTGGGGACAGGGATTAACTATGGCTACACCTTC. Translated: CASSQVGTGINYGYTF.

This clone appeared once. This sequence joins TRBV24-1 and TRBJ2-2; the D gene could be TRBD1 or TRBD2 (5 bases each). Trimming cost V 9 bases and J 3 bases, with 13 bases left between them. The germline V gene encodes CDR1 KGHDR and CDR2 SFDVKD. This CDR3 region has 14 residues. CDR3 in amino acids: CATRHGADTGELFF. Here the CDR3 DNA reads TGTGCCACCCGACACGGGGCCGACACCGGGGAGCTGTTTTTT.

The CDR3 region is CASSDVTGKETQYF. In DNA form, the CDR3 reads TGTGCCAGCAGCGATGTTACAGGGAAAGAGACCCAGTACTTC. V is TRBV5-5 and J is TRBJ2-5; D is possibly TRBD1 (6 bases). The CDR3 extends over 14 amino acids. In germline, CDR1 is SGHKS, CDR2 YYEKEE (reference sequence). The germline V and J ends were trimmed by 4 bases and 3 bases, with 13 bases remaining between them.

The chain uses TRBV27 and TRBJ2-3; 10 bases align to TRBD2. Germline V lookup: CDR1 MNHEY, CDR2 SMNVEV (reference sequence). V shed 2 bases and J 5 bases; nucleotides not matched to a gene: 10. This CDR3 has 17 residues. CDR3 amino acids: CASSLRWLAGDRDTQYF. CDR3 DNA sequence: TGTGCCAGCAGTTTACGCTGGCTAGCGGGAGATCGAGATACGCAGTATTTT.